Each of the 13 T cell receptor beta chains below was sequenced from the same sample in a study of cytomegalovirus exposure and HLA in healthy donors. Primers included in the PCR were 60 Vbeta and 13 Jbeta primers. TCRdb's table, derived via immunoSEQ multiplex PCR, lists solely in-frame clones and lacks some. Here the sample spans fewer than 350,000 clones, approximately 90% being singletons. Sequenced sample: PBMCs. The receptors come from a woman aged 18-30 years in good health and CMV-seronegative.

V gene TRBV10-3 combines with J gene TRBJ2-1, with TRBD2 matching 13 bases. The V and J ends lost 9 bases and 4 bases, in that order; junction bases with no gene match: 3. The length of the CDR3 is 14 residues. Germline lookup yields CDR1 ENHRY and CDR2 SYGVKD. CDR3 coding DNA: TGTGCCATTAGGACTAGCGGGGGATACAATGAGCAGTTCTTC. Protein: CAIRTSGGYNEQFF.

Points on this clone: Other DNA sequences in this sample translate to the same CDR3. The rearrangement links TRBV7-9 to TRBJ1-2; D gene uncertain. Germline V gene sequence: CDR1 SEHNR, CDR2 FQNEAQ (reference sequence). CDR3 length: 13 amino acids. The V gene lost 6 bases and the J gene lost 4 bases, with 12 bases spanning the gap. This CDR3 is CASSFPSLYGYTF. The DNA for the CDR3 is TGTGCCAGCAGTTTCCCAAGCCTCTATGGCTACACCTTC.

CDR3 region: CASSPIPGPNEQYF. CDR3 sequence (DNA): TGCGCCAGCAGCCCCATCCCTGGCCCAAACGAGCAGTACTTC. The genes are TRBV5-1 and TRBJ2-7; D is unresolved. V was clipped by 4 bases and J by 5 bases, with 16 bases between them. Per germline, CDR1 SGHRS and CDR2 YFSETQ. The CDR3 is made up of 14 amino acids. The variable domain in full, with the rest retrieved from reference TRBV5-1 and TRBJ2-7, is KAGVTQTPRYLIKTRGQQVTLSCSPISGHRSVSWYQQTPGQGLQFLFEYFSETQRNKGNFPGRFSGRQFSNSRSEMNVSTLELGDSALYLCASSPIPGPNEQYFGPGTRLTVT.

This sequence joins TRBV15 and TRBJ1-2; tentative D call: TRBD1 (6 bases). Germline assignment: CDR1 LNHNV and CDR2 YYDKDF (reference sequence). The germline V and J ends were trimmed by 3 bases and 8 bases, with 13 bases remaining between them. This CDR3 spans 13 amino acids. The CDR3 spells CATSRETGKGYTF. CDR3 nucleotide sequence: TGTGCCACCAGCAGGGAAACAGGGAAAGGCTACACCTTC.

CDR3 protein: CASSDRRTSFLGEQFF. CDR3 sequence (DNA): TGTGCCAGCAGCGATAGACGGACTAGCTTTCTGGGTGAGCAGTTCTTC. This chain uses TRBV11-2 with TRBJ2-1; TRBD2 matches 8 bases. Germline V gene data show CDR1 as SGHAT and CDR2 as FQNNGV. The CDR3 length is 16 residues. V dropped 5 bases and J dropped 9; count of bases not matched to a gene: 15.

This chain links TRBV7-8 with TRBJ2-3, with 9 bases that match TRBD2. Germline trimming cut 5 bases from V and 0 bases from J; bases unmatched to any gene: 9. The CDR3 runs 17 residues. Per the germline V gene, CDR1 is SGHVS and CDR2 is FQNEAQ. CDR3 nucleotides: TGTGCCAGCAGCCTAGGAATTAGCGGGGGAAGCACAGATACGCAGTATTTT. This encodes CASSLGISGGSTDTQYF.

This clone was recorded a few times. The chain joins TRBV27 to TRBJ1-5; D may be TRBD1 (6 bases). The germline V and J ends were trimmed by 2 bases and 0 bases, with 11 bases remaining between them. Germline CDR1 reads MNHEY; CDR2 reads SMNVEV (reference sequence). The CDR3 runs to 16 residues. Here the CDR3 reads CASSLQSGASNQPQHF. The DNA of the CDR3 is TGTGCCAGCAGTTTACAGTCAGGGGCTAGCAATCAGCCCCAGCATTTT.

The chain recombines TRBV5-4 with TRBJ2-5; TRBD2 might be the D (5 bases). CDR1 is SGHNT and CDR2 is YYREEE in the germline V gene (reference sequence). V was pared by 4 bases and J by 0 bases, with 13 bases between. The CDR3 is 15 amino acids. The CDR3 DNA sequence: TGTGCCAGCAGCCAAGGACTGGGCTACCAAGAGACCCAGTACTTC. Translating gives CASSQGLGYQETQYF. Combining the CDR3 with reference TRBV5-4 and TRBJ2-5 gives the whole variable domain ETGVTQSPTHLIKTRGQQVTLRCSSQSGHNTVSWYQQALGQGPQFIFQYYREEENGRGNFPPRFSGLQFPNYSSELNVNALELDDSALYLCASSQGLGYQETQYFGPGTRLLVL.

The chain recombines TRBV5-1 with TRBJ1-2; D not certain. Germline V gene data show CDR1 as SGHRS and CDR2 as YFSETQ. The CDR3 is made up of 13 amino acids. V shed 0 bases and J shed 7 bases, with 10 bases lying between them. CDR3 sequence reads: CASSLGSAIGYTF. The CDR3 nucleotides read TGCGCCAGCAGCTTGGGGAGTGCAATTGGCTACACCTTC.

The chain links TRBV2 to TRBJ2-7; the D gene is possibly TRBD2 (5 bases). Germline lookup yields CDR1 SNHLY and CDR2 FYNNEI. The germline V and J ends were trimmed by 1 base and 7 bases, with 11 bases remaining between them. The CDR3 length is 13 residues. The CDR3 loop reads CASSEVTGREQYF. In DNA form, the CDR3 reads TGTGCCAGCAGTGAAGTCACGGGAAGGGAGCAGTACTTC. The full variable domain, rest sourced from reference TRBV2 and TRBJ2-7, is EPEVTQTPSHQVTQMGQEVILRCVPISNHLYFYWYRQILGQKVEFLVSFYNNEISEKSEIFDDQFSVERPDGSNFTLKIRSTKLEDSAMYFCASSEVTGREQYFGPGTRLTVT.

The V call is TRBV6-5, the J call TRBJ1-2, with D maybe TRBD1 (5 bases). The CDR3 spans 15 residues. Trimming took off 0 bases at V and 4 bases at J, with 12 bases between the two ends. The germline CDR1 and CDR2 sequences are MNHEY and SVGAGI. The chain's CDR3 is CASSYSSGGSYGYTF. The CDR3 DNA sequence: TGTGCCAGCAGTTACTCCTCCGGGGGGAGCTATGGCTACACCTTC.

This sequence joins TRBV5-3 and TRBJ1-2; 9 bases align to TRBD1. TRBV5-3 is marked as an open reading frame, function uncertain. This CDR3 is 15 amino acids long. V was clipped by 3 bases and J by 7 bases; unmatched bases: 10. The CDR3 spells CARSWGTGGASGYTF. Here the CDR3 DNA reads TGTGCCAGAAGCTGGGGAACAGGGGGCGCATCTGGCTACACCTTC.

This clone has a single count. The chain couples TRBV5-6 to TRBJ2-1; the D gene is possibly TRBD2 (7 bases). The V end lost 6 bases, the J end lost 4 bases, and 20 bases lay between the germline ends. The CDR3 runs 16 residues. Germline-derived CDR1 and CDR2 are SGHDT and YYEEEE. The CDR3 region is CASTPEGGNPYNEQFF. CDR3 nucleotides: TGTGCCAGCACCCCGGAGGGGGGGAATCCATACAATGAGCAGTTCTTC. Complete variable domain (other parts from reference TRBV5-6 and TRBJ2-1): DAGVTQSPTHLIKTRGQQVTLRCSPKSGHDTVSWYQQALGQGPQFIFQYYEEEERQRGNFPDRFSGHQFPNYSSELNVNALLLGDSALYLCASTPEGGNPYNEQFFGPGTRLTVL.